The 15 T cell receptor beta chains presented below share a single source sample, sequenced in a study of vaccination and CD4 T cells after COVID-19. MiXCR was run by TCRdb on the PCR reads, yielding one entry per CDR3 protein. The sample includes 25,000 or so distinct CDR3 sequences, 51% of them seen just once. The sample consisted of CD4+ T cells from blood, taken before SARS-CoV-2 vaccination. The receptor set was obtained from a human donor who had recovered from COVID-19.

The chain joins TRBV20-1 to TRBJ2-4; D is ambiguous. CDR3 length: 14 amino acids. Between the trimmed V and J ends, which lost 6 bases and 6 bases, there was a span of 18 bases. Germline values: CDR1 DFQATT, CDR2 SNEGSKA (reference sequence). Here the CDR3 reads CSANTVGDTNIQYF. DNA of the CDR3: TGCAGTGCCAATACAGTCGGCGATACAAACATTCAGTACTTC.

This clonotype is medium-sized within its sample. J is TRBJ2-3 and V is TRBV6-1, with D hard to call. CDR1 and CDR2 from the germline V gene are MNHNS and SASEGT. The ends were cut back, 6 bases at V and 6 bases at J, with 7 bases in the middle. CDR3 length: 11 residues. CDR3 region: CASRSLDTQYF. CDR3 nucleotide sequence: TGTGCCAGCAGGTCTTTGGATACGCAGTATTTT.

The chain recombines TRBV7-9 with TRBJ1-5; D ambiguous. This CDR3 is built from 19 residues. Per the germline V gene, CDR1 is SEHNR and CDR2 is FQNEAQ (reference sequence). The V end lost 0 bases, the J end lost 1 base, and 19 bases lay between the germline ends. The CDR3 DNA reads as TGTGCCAGCAGCTTAGCTCGGGGATCGGGTATGGAAAGCAATCAGCCCCAGCATTTT. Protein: CASSLARGSGMESNQPQHF.

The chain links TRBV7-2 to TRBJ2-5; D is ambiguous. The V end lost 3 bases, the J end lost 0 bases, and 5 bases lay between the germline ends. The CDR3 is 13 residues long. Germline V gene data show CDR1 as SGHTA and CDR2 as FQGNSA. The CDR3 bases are TGTGCCAGCAGCTTTCAACACCAAGAGACCCAGTACTTC. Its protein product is CASSFQHQETQYF.

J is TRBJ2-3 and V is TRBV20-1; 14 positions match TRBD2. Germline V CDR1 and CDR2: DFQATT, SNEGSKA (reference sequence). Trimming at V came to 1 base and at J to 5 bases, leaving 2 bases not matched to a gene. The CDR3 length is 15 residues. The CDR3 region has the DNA TGCAGTGCTAGAGGGGGGACTAGCGGGAGAGATACGCAGTATTTT. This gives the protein CSARGGTSGRDTQYF.

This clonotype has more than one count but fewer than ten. The CDR3 protein is CSANSRDRGTYEQYF. The CDR3 region has the DNA TGCAGTGCTAATTCGCGGGACAGGGGAACCTACGAGCAGTACTTC. The gene calls are TRBV20-1 and TRBJ2-7, with TRBD1 matching 10 bases. The junction had 8 bases not matched to a gene; V was cut back by 4 bases and J by 2 bases. Germline V gene data show CDR1 as DFQATT and CDR2 as SNEGSKA (reference sequence). The CDR3 covers 15 residues.

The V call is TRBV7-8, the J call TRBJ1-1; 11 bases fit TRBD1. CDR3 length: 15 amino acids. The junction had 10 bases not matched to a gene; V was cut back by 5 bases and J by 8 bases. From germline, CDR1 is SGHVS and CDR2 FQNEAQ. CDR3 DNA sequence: TGTGCCAGCAGCACGCGGACAGGGGGCTTCATCGAAGCTTTCTTT. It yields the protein CASSTRTGGFIEAFF.

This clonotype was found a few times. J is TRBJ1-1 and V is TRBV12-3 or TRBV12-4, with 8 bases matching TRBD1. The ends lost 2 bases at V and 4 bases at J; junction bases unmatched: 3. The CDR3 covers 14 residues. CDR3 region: CASSLQGAGTEAFF. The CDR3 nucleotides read TGTGCCAGCAGTTTACAGGGGGCGGGCACTGAAGCTTTCTTT.

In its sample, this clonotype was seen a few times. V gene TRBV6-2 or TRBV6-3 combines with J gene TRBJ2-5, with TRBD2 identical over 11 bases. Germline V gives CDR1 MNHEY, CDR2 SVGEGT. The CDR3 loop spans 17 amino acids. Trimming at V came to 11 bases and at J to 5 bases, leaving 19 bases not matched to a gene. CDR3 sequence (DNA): TGTGCCGGCGCGGGGACTAGCGGAGTTGGGGCAATCGAGACCCAGTACTTC. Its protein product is CAGAGTSGVGAIETQYF.

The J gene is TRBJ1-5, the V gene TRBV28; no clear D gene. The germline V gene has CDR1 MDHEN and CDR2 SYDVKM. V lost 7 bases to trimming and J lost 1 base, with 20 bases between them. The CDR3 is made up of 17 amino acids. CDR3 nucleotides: TGTGCCAGCACCCCCTTCTCGGGTATAGGGAGCAATCAGCCCCAGCATTTT. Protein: CASTPFSGIGSNQPQHF.

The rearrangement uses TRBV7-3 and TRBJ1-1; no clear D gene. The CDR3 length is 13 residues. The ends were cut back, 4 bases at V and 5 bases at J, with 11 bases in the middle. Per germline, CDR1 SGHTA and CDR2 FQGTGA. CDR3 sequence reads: CASSSSGRTEAFF. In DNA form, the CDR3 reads TGTGCCAGCAGCTCTTCGGGTCGAACTGAAGCTTTCTTT. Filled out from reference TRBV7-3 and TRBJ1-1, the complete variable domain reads GAGVSQTPSNKVTEKGKYVELRCDPISGHTALYWYRQSLGQGPEFLIYFQGTGAADDSGLPNDRFFAVRPEGSVSTLKIQRTERGDSAVYLCASSSSGRTEAFFGQGTRLTVV.

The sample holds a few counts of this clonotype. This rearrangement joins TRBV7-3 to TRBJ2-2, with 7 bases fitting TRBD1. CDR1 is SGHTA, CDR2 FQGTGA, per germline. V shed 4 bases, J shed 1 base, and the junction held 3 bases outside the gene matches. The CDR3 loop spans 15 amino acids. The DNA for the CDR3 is TGTGCCAGCAGCTCCGGGACAGTGAACACCGGGGAGCTGTTTTTT. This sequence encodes CASSSGTVNTGELFF.

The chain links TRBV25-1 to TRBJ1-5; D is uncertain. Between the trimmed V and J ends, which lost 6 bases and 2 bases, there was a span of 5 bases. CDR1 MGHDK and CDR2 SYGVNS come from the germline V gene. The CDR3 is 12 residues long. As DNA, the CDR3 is TGTGCCAGCAGGGACGGCAATCAGCCCCAGCATTTT. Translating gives CASRDGNQPQHF.

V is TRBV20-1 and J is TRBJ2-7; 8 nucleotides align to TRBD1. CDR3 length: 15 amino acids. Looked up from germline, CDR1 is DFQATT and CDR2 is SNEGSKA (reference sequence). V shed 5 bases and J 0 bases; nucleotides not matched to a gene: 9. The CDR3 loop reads CSARPPDRDSYEQYF. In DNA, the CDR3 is TGCAGTGCTCGACCCCCGGACAGGGACTCCTACGAGCAGTACTTC.

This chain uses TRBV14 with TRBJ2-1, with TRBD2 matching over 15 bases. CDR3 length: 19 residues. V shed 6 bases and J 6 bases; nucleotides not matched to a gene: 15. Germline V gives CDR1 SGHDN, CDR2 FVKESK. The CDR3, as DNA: TGTGCCAGCAGTCGACTTCATTGGACTAGCGGGAGGGCCTGCAATGAGCAGTTCTTC. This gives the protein CASSRLHWTSGRACNEQFF.